Only a few counts were recorded for the clone carrying this T cell receptor beta chain. The antigen is undetermined. V was clipped by 3 bases and J by 10 bases, with 19 bases between them. Germline V gene sequence: CDR1 MGHDK, CDR2 SYGVNS. The CDR3 has 16 amino acids. This sample was taken from a study of beta chain features in type 1 diabetes. Study observations and caveats: Sequencing used cDNA, and cells with high TCR expression could therefore be over-represented. Across all four CD4+ subsets, people with type 1 diabetes showed modestly shorter TCRB CDR3s.

Expressed TCRB transcripts were sequenced, since all the RNA that had been isolated was reverse transcribed. Generated by immunoSEQ multiplex PCR, the TCRdb table keeps only in-frame clones and is missing some. The sample shows roughly 150,000 clones, 6.5% to 8.5% of them seen only once. Material for sequencing was central memory CD4+ T cells from blood. This TCR was recovered from a young man with type 1 diabetes. V usage is TRBV25-1 and J usage is TRBJ1-6; D gene uncertain. The CDR3 spells CASSDELAGFVSPLHF. As DNA, the CDR3 is TGTGCCAGCAGTGATGAGTTGGCGGGTTTCGTCTCACCCCTCCACTTT.